These 15 T cell receptor beta chains share one sample of origin, sequenced in a study of CD8 T cells in ankylosing spondylitis (dated by TCRdb to the late 2010s). Library construction relied on 5' RACE. The sequencer listed for this sample is Illumina HiSeq 2500. TCRdb trimmed the raw reads at Q25, called clones with MiXCR and kept productive beta chains. Each record represents a unique CDR3 protein, reported with the most common genes and DNA among its rows. The sample table holds about 150,000 distinct CDR3 sequences, of which 40% to 50% were seen once. In total, the top ten clones hold roughly 15% of the sample. Sequencing was carried out using synovial fluid, either unsorted or a sorted T cell fraction (not recorded which). The receptors derive from a male donor with ankylosing spondylitis.

This clonotype came up a few times. V and J are TRBV3-1 and TRBJ2-5; 8 nucleotides agree with TRBD1. The germline CDR1 and CDR2 sequences are LGHDT and YNNKEL (reference sequence). V was clipped by 0 bases and J by 5 bases; unmatched bases: 5. This CDR3 contains 15 residues. The CDR3 sequence: CASSQDQGQGETQYF. The CDR3 DNA follows: TGTGCCAGCAGCCAAGATCAAGGACAGGGCGAGACCCAGTACTTC.

The V and J genes are TRBV12-3 or TRBV12-4 and TRBJ2-7; D remains ambiguous. The CDR3 is 15 residues long. Trimming removed 2 bases at V and 10 bases at J, with 21 bases between. CDR3 protein: CASSLSPIGQAPQYF. The CDR3 DNA reads as TGTGCCAGCAGTTTATCTCCCATCGGGCAGGCTCCACAGTACTTC.

This chain joins TRBV7-9 and TRBJ2-2; either TRBD1 or TRBD2 may supply D (5 bases each). V was clipped by 5 bases and J by 5 bases, with 15 bases between them. Looked up from germline, CDR1 is SEHNR and CDR2 is FQNEAQ (reference sequence). The CDR3 contains 15 residues. The CDR3 coding sequence is TGTGCCAGCAGCCCCCGGGACGCCCGGACCGGGGAGCTGTTTTTT. Encoded protein: CASSPRDARTGELFF.

This clonotype was seen many times. This chain connects TRBV2 to TRBJ2-5; a possible D gene is TRBD1 (6 bases). V was pared by 2 bases and J by 3 bases, with 7 bases between. Looked up from germline, CDR1 is SNHLY and CDR2 is FYNNEI. CDR3 length equals 13 residues. The CDR3 DNA reads TGTGCCAGCAGTGAAACAGGGAAAGAGACCCAGTACTTC. This encodes CASSETGKETQYF. The complete variable domain, with remaining parts taken from reference TRBV2 and TRBJ2-5, reads EPEVTQTPSHQVTQMGQEVILRCVPISNHLYFYWYRQILGQKVEFLVSFYNNEISEKSEIFDDQFSVERPDGSNFTLKIRSTKLEDSAMYFCASSETGKETQYFGPGTRLLVL.

V gene TRBV5-6 combines with J gene TRBJ2-1, with 8 bases lining up with TRBD2. Germline CDR1 is SGHDT and CDR2 is YYEEEE. The CDR3 totals 15 residues. The J segment lost 5 bases and the V segment lost 0 bases, leaving 4 bases of the junction unmatched. The CDR3 nucleotides read TGTGCCAGCAGCTTGGTGGTGGGACTAGACAATGAGCAGTTCTTC. Its protein is CASSLVVGLDNEQFF.

The V call is TRBV7-9, the J call TRBJ1-6; no reliable D call. This CDR3 has 13 amino acids. CDR1 is SEHNR, CDR2 FQNEAQ, per germline (reference sequence). V shed 6 bases and J shed 10 bases, with 13 bases lying between them. CDR3 DNA sequence: TGTGCCAGCAGAAATTCAGTAGGCTCACCCCTCCACTTT. Its translation: CASRNSVGSPLHF.

In this sample, this clonotype turned up a few times. This CDR3 reads CASSTGSFSNSPLHF. The CDR3 nucleotides read TGCGCCAGCAGCACAGGGTCGTTCTCCAATTCACCCCTCCACTTT. This sequence joins TRBV4-3 and TRBJ1-6; possible D gene TRBD1, 6 bases. CDR1 LGHNA and CDR2 YSLEER come from the germline V gene. There are 15 residues in the CDR3. Between the trimmed V and J ends, which lost 5 bases and 7 bases, there was a span of 15 bases.

CDR3 amino acids: CASSQDWQGANGYTF. CDR3 sequence (DNA): TGCGCCAGCAGCCAAGATTGGCAGGGGGCGAATGGCTACACCTTC. J is TRBJ1-2 and V is TRBV4-3; 8 nucleotides align to TRBD1. J was trimmed by 6 bases and V by 0 bases; bases with no gene match: 6. The germline gives CDR1 LGHNA, CDR2 YSLEER. The CDR3 runs to 15 residues.

There are a few counts of this clonotype. The DNA of the CDR3 is TGTGCCAGCAATGACGGGTGGCAGACGAACACTGAAGCTTTCTTT. Its protein product is CASNDGWQTNTEAFF. The chain links TRBV2 to TRBJ1-1, with D unclear. The germline V gene encodes CDR1 SNHLY and CDR2 FYNNEI. With 7 bases removed from V and 1 base from J, the gap between germline ends came to 16 bases. The CDR3 spans 15 residues.

The J gene is TRBJ2-5, the V gene TRBV20-1; D remains ambiguous. The CDR3 is 10 amino acids. Trimming cost V 7 bases and J 2 bases, with 5 bases left between them. Germline assignment: CDR1 DFQATT and CDR2 SNEGSKA (reference sequence). CDR3 sequence reads: CSVRQETQYF. The CDR3 bases are TGCAGTGTCCGTCAAGAGACCCAGTACTTC.

This clonotype was counted between two and nine times. The chain couples TRBV5-4 to TRBJ2-1; D possibly corresponds to TRBD2 (6 bases). With 1 base removed from V and 7 bases from J, the gap between germline ends came to 27 bases. The CDR3 totals 19 residues. CDR1 and CDR2 from the germline V gene are SGHNT and YYREEE (reference sequence). The CDR3 DNA reads TGTGCCAGCAGCTTGTCTCATCTGCGAGGGGAGGTTAGGTCGAATGAGCAGTTCTTC. Encoded protein: CASSLSHLRGEVRSNEQFF.

This clonotype was detected a few times. The chain couples TRBV4-2 to TRBJ2-3, with D possibly matching TRBD2 (6 bases). CDR1 is LGHNA and CDR2 is YNFKEQ in the germline V gene. The V and J ends lost 2 bases and 5 bases respectively, with 14 bases between them. The CDR3 sequence is 15 residues long. The CDR3 sequence: CASSQPTSGGDTQYF. The CDR3 nucleotides are TGTGCCAGCAGCCAACCGACTAGTGGAGGAGATACGCAGTATTTT.

This clonotype was detected a few times. The chain carries TRBV12-3 or TRBV12-4 and TRBJ2-2, with 11 bases lining up with TRBD2. The J segment lost 3 bases and the V segment lost 3 bases, leaving 12 bases of the junction unmatched. The CDR3 length is 19 residues. The CDR3 DNA follows: TGTGCCAGCAGTTTGGCCCCCCGACTAGCGGGAAAGTACACCGGGGAGCTGTTTTTT. Residues: CASSLAPRLAGKYTGELFF.

The chain joins TRBV7-9 to TRBJ1-2; 8 nucleotides match TRBD1. The CDR3 spans 15 residues. V lost 2 bases and J lost 3; bases outside the gene matches: 5. Germline assignment: CDR1 SEHNR and CDR2 FQNEAQ (reference sequence). The CDR3 DNA is TGTGCCAGCAGCTTACCTCGGACAGGGTACTATGGCTACACCTTC. It translates to CASSLPRTGYYGYTF.

The chain uses TRBV20-1 and TRBJ2-7, with a possible D match to TRBD1 (6 bases). Germline V gene sequence: CDR1 DFQATT, CDR2 SNEGSKA (reference sequence). The CDR3 has 14 residues. With 4 bases removed from V and 6 bases from J, the gap between germline ends came to 19 bases. The CDR3 is CSATDPSGALEQYF. DNA of the CDR3: TGCAGTGCTACAGACCCCTCAGGGGCCCTCGAGCAGTACTTC.